This T cell receptor beta chain was profiled in a study of shared clonotypes between healthy human individuals. As for the study in general: Per donor, CD8 memory used one plate, CD8 naive used two, CD4 memory used three and CD4 naive used three. Study findings and constraints: Naive CD4 clonotypes were shared across a handful of donors at around 5%. How much donors shared clonotypes was expected to be affected by sequencing depth.

J gave up 5 bases and V 6 bases, and 9 bases lay outside the gene matches. Germline V gives CDR1 SEHNR, CDR2 FQNEAQ (reference sequence). This CDR3 has 14 residues. This clone was seen once. Its antigen is not identified. Naivety among CD8 cells was defined by CD45RO negativity and positive CCR7 selection, thereby excluding terminally differentiated effector memory CD45RA+ cells. As processed by the authors: Because ImmunoSEQ provided only junction sequences with no quality scores, the filtering differed. Some clones are missing from TCRdb's copy, which holds only in-frame ones; the method was immunoSEQ multiplex PCR. V and J calls plus clone size are reproduced from that table; the DNA served to infer D and trimming. The sample shows about 2.1 million clones, just over 90% of them seen only once.

The chain combines TRBV7-9 with TRBJ2-7; TRBD1 aligns across 8 bases. The source of this sequence is a young man in good health. Some clones in this sample may be carry-over from other donors' samples. Sequenced sample: naive CD8+ T cells from PBMCs. CDR3 DNA: TGTGCCAGCAGTCGAAGGACAGGGCTGGACGAGCAGTACTTC. It translates to CASSRRTGLDEQYF.